This T cell receptor beta chain was captured in a study of T cells in Graves' hyperthyroidism and ophthalmopathy. Study in general: Staff took peripheral blood when the initial diagnosis was made, before any treatment began. Study-wide findings and caveats: Most thyroid clonotypes that were expanded above 0.001 also turned up in blood.

This clonotype was observed at least ten times. Its antigen is undetermined. TCR beta CDR3 region amplification was performed from RNA transcripts. During a first-round RT-PCR of the TCR CDR3, the HTBI primer set was used. TCRdb called the multiplex PCR reads again in MiXCR, with one record for every CDR3 protein. The profile shows 600,000 to 700,000 distinct CDR3 sequences, around 15% of them singletons. The CDR3 length is 12 residues. V was pared by 2 bases and J by 6 bases, with 8 bases between. CDR1 and CDR2 (germline): SGHTA, FQGNSA. Patients having uncontrolled infection, another autoimmune disease, pregnancy or lactation were not included. It was approximately 9.4 ml of fresh peripheral blood that supplied the PBMCs.

Sequenced: blood. The sequence came from a woman aged 40 to 49 with Graves' ophthalmopathy. The chain has TRBV7-2 and TRBJ2-7; D is perhaps TRBD1 or TRBD2 (5 bases each). CDR3 in amino acids: CASSLWGTEQYF. The CDR3 nucleotides read TGTGCCAGCAGCTTATGGGGGACCGAGCAGTACTTC.